What follows is one T cell receptor beta chain and its context. The antigen is not known. Germline is not matched at one junction end, which may reflect a read error. The PCR was carried out with 60 Vbeta primers and 13 Jbeta primers. Authors' processing steps: About 11 million of tens of millions of unique TCR beta chains were shared, per a later count. Sequencing was performed with immunoSEQ multiplex PCR; in TCRdb, only in-frame clones are kept and a portion is missing. From that table come the V and J calls and clone size; the DNA was used to work out D and trimming. The table includes approximately 150,000 clones, under 80% detected once. Germline-derived CDR1 and CDR2 are SGHTA and FQGNSA. The CDR3 extends over 14 amino acids. The data stem from a study of cytomegalovirus exposure and HLA in healthy donors. Notes on the study in general: Earlier analysis looked at TCR beta V segments, and most were productive about 90% or about 30% of the time.

The chain carries TRBV7-2 and TRBJ2-7; TRBD2 matches 8 bases. The receptor comes from a man aged 40-55 years in good health and CMV-seronegative. The sample comprised PBMCs. CDR3 amino acids: CASSSRGGVRRENF. The CDR3 DNA follows: TGTGCCAGCAGCTCCCGGGGGGGAGTCCGTCGAGAAAACTTC.